Listed below are T cell receptor beta chains from one sample, sequenced in a study of molecular identifiers for immune sequencing clone quantification. TCRdb passed the PCR reads through MiXCR, listing each CDR3 protein once. The table has approximately 90,000 distinct CDR3 sequences, 20% to 25% seen once. Material: naive CD8+ T cells from blood, with Jurkat cell RNA spiked in. These receptors all come from a human donor in good health. Some libraries in this study had Jurkat cell RNA spiked in. Each CDR3 is given with its conserved first and last residue. A D gene is named only where the DNA matches it firmly. A clone size is listed for some rows: how often the clone was seen (once, few, many), or a class if it is expanded.

TRBD2,many,TRBJ2-3,TRBV28,CASILAGSSTDTQYF,TGTGCCAGCATCCTAGCGGGAAGTAGCACAGATACGCAGTATTTT
TRBD2,many,TRBJ2-7,TRBV28,CASSGYGSGVEGEQYF,TGTGCCAGCAGTGGTTATGGGAGCGGGGTTGAGGGGGAGCAGTACTTC
.,many,TRBJ2-5,TRBV3-1,CASSQSWTVDQETQYF,TGTGCCAGCAGCCAATCTTGGACAGTGGACCAAGAGACCCAGTACTTC
TRBD2,.,TRBJ2-5,TRBV4-1,CASGYLAGGQETQYF,TGCGCCAGCGGCTACCTAGCGGGGGGTCAAGAGACCCAGTACTTC
.,many,TRBJ1-6,TRBV6-2/TRBV6-3,CASSKSLNSPLHF,TGTGCCAGCAGTAAATCACTGAATTCACCCCTCCACTTT
.,.,TRBJ2-1,TRBV7-9,CASSLATWDEQFF,TGTGCCAGCAGCTTAGCAACTTGGGATGAGCAGTTCTTC
.,many,TRBJ2-2,TRBV7-9,CASSLAGYSGELFF,TGTGCCAGCAGCTTAGCGGGCTACTCCGGGGAGCTGTTTTTT
TRBD2,.,TRBJ2-7,TRBV4-3,CASSASGGDSYEQYF,TGCGCCAGCAGCGCAAGCGGGGGGGACTCCTACGAGCAGTACTTC
TRBD1,.,TRBJ2-2,TRBV29-1,CSVGDRENTGELFF,TGCAGCGTTGGGGACAGGGAGAACACCGGGGAGCTGTTTTTT
TRBD2,.,TRBJ2-3,TRBV7-2,CASRKSGGTLNTQYF,TGTGCCAGCAGGAAAAGCGGGGGGACGCTAAATACGCAGTATTTT
.,many,TRBJ2-1,TRBV4-3,CASRQRGFNEQFF,TGCGCCAGCAGGCAAAGGGGATTCAATGAGCAGTTCTTC
.,many,TRBJ1-4,TRBV9,CASSANPTPYEKLFF,TGTGCCAGCAGCGCGAATCCGACTCCGTATGAAAAACTGTTTTTT
.,.,TRBJ2-7,TRBV29-1,CSVGGGSTYEQYF,TGCAGCGTTGGTGGGGGCAGTACTTACGAGCAGTACTTC
.,many,TRBJ2-7,TRBV19,CASSIDLTAGMSYEQYF,TGTGCCAGTAGTATAGATCTAACAGCCGGGATGTCCTACGAGCAGTACTTC
.,few,TRBJ1-5,TRBV4-1,CASSQDWAGYSNQPQHF,TGCGCCAGCAGCCAAGATTGGGCAGGCTATAGCAATCAGCCCCAGCATTTT
.,many,TRBJ2-5,TRBV11-2,CASSLSETQYF,TGTGCCAGCAGCTTATCCGAGACCCAGTACTTC
TRBD2,many,TRBJ2-3,TRBV4-3,CASSQLAGGTDTQYF,TGCGCCAGCAGCCAGCTAGCGGGGGGCACAGATACGCAGTATTTT
TRBD1,few,TRBJ2-7,TRBV29-1,CSVEVPSRTGVSYEQYF,TGCAGCGTTGAAGTCCCGTCCCGGACAGGGGTTTCGTACGAGCAGTACTTC
.,.,TRBJ1-4,TRBV19,CASSIEGLNEKLSF,TGTGCCAGTAGTATCGAGGGACTTAATGAAAAACTGTCTTTT
.,many,TRBJ2-3,TRBV12-3/TRBV12-4,CASSLTITDTQYF,TGTGCCAGCAGTTTGACTATCACAGATACGCAGTATTTT
.,few,TRBJ2-5,TRBV20-1,CSAGSSGLGETQYF,TGCAGTGCTGGGAGTAGCGGATTAGGGGAGACCCAGTACTTC
TRBD1,few,TRBJ2-7,TRBV20-1,CSARPDRGSYEQYF,TGCAGTGCTAGACCGGACAGGGGCTCCTACGAGCAGTACTTC
.,.,TRBJ1-2,TRBV6-2/TRBV6-3,CAGSYSYGYTF,TGTGCCGGCAGTTACAGCTATGGCTACACCTTC
TRBD2,many,TRBJ2-5,TRBV2,CASRLATYQETQYF,TGTGCCAGCCGACTAGCGACGTACCAAGAGACCCAGTACTTC
TRBD1,.,TRBJ2-5,TRBV27,CATKTGGETQYF,TGTGCCACCAAGACAGGGGGCGAGACCCAGTACTTC
.,.,TRBJ2-1,TRBV3-2,CASSQARHLAQGDEQFF,TGTGCCAGCAGCCAAGCCCGTCACTTGGCCCAGGGTGATGAGCAGTTCTTC
.,few,TRBJ1-2,TRBV7-9,CASSFPGGYGYTF,TGTGCCAGCAGCTTTCCTGGCGGTTACGGCTACACCTTC
.,.,TRBJ2-2,TRBV28,CASSLSTRAGTGELFF,TGTGCCAGCAGCCTCTCTACCAGGGCGGGCACCGGGGAGCTGTTTTTT
.,many,TRBJ2-3,TRBV27,CASSLSAAPSSTDTQYF,TGTGCCAGCAGTTTATCCGCGGCCCCCTCTAGCACAGATACGCAGTATTTT
.,.,TRBJ1-2,TRBV7-9,CASGRGRDGYTF,TGTGCCTCCGGGCGGGGTAGGGATGGCTACACCTTC
TRBD1,many,TRBJ2-5,TRBV6-5,CASSQTTGGAETQYF,TGTGCCAGCAGTCAAACGACAGGGGGCGCGGAGACCCAGTACTTC
.,many,TRBJ2-5,TRBV12-3/TRBV12-4,CASRRLAATTQETQYF,TGTGCCAGCAGGCGGCTGGCGGCGACAACCCAAGAGACCCAGTACTTC
.,.,TRBJ1-2,TRBV4-3,CASSPFSGGNYGYTF,TGCGCCAGCAGCCCCTTCTCGGGCGGAAACTATGGCTACACCTTC
.,many,TRBJ2-7,TRBV12-3/TRBV12-4,CASSPAVRSSFDEQYF,TGTGCCAGCAGCCCTGCAGTAAGGTCCTCTTTCGACGAGCAGTACTTC
.,.,TRBJ2-5,TRBV19,CASSIVRTNQETQYF,TGTGCCAGTAGTATAGTTAGGACCAACCAAGAGACCCAGTACTTC
.,many,TRBJ2-3,TRBV7-9,CASSLPRGVRAQDTQYF,TGTGCCAGCAGCTTACCTAGGGGGGTAAGGGCTCAAGATACGCAGTATTTT
.,many,TRBJ2-3,TRBV27,CASSELSTDTQYF,TGTGCCAGCAGTGAGTTAAGCACAGATACGCAGTATTTT
.,many,TRBJ2-1,TRBV14,CASSQAEWDEQFF,TGTGCCAGCAGCCAAGCCGAGTGGGATGAGCAGTTCTTC
TRBD2,.,TRBJ2-3,TRBV2,CASSEAPRRAGGLYF,TGTGCCAGCAGTGAAGCGCCCCGCCGGGCGGGAGGGCTGTATTTT
.,many,TRBJ2-6,TRBV5-1,CASCPSTRPSGANVLTF,TGCGCCAGCTGCCCATCTACGCGTCCCTCTGGGGCCAACGTCCTGACTTTC
.,many,TRBJ1-1,TRBV5-4,CASSEASSLKAFF,TGTGCCAGCAGCGAAGCGAGTAGCCTAAAAGCTTTCTTT
TRBD1,.,TRBJ2-7,TRBV11-2,CASSLAGTGAYEQYF,TGTGCCAGCAGCTTGGCCGGGACAGGGGCCTACGAGCAGTACTTC
.,many,TRBJ2-3,TRBV29-1,CSVDNSAEWGTDTQYF,TGCAGCGTTGATAACTCAGCGGAGTGGGGCACAGATACGCAGTATTTT
TRBD1,.,TRBJ2-7,TRBV7-9,CARNSTGSSYEQYF,TGTGCCCGCAACTCGACAGGGAGCTCCTACGAGCAGTACTTC
TRBD1,many,TRBJ2-2,TRBV24-1,CAIGTGTGELFF,TGTGCCATCGGGACAGGGACCGGGGAGCTGTTTTTT
.,.,TRBJ2-5,TRBV7-2,CASSLSWAVPETQYF,TGTGCCAGCAGCTTAAGCTGGGCAGTCCCAGAGACCCAGTACTTC
.,many,TRBJ2-7,TRBV7-9,CASSLAQGAFAYEQYF,TGTGCCAGCAGCTTAGCACAGGGCGCGTTCGCCTACGAGCAGTACTTC
.,many,TRBJ2-7,TRBV4-3,CASSQGIGTHEQYF,TGCGCCAGCAGCCAAGGGATCGGGACCCACGAGCAGTACTTC
.,.,TRBJ2-7,TRBV7-9,CASSSGRGETRGEQYF,TGTGCCAGCAGCTCGGGACGGGGAGAGACGCGGGGCGAGCAGTACTTC
.,many,TRBJ2-5,TRBV28,CASSPSRGSRETQYF,TGTGCCAGCAGTCCTTCTCGGGGTAGTCGGGAGACCCAGTACTTC